This T cell receptor (beta chain) was identified in a study of cytomegalovirus exposure and HLA in healthy donors. Trimming stripped 4 bases from V and 3 bases from J, with 13 bases between. The CDR3 is made up of 14 amino acids. CDR1 and CDR2 from the germline V gene are SGDLS and YYNGEE. Data came from immunoSEQ multiplex PCR; TCRdb stores just in-frame clones and leaves some out. Among roughly 120,000 clones listed, over 85% were seen once. The source material was PBMCs. The receptor was derived from a woman in her late teens or twenties in good health and CMV-seronegative. This chain uses TRBV9 with TRBJ1-2; no definite D call. The CDR3 loop reads CASSPGRGDYGYTF. The CDR3 DNA sequence: TGTGCCAGCAGCCCAGGTCGGGGAGACTATGGCTACACCTTC.